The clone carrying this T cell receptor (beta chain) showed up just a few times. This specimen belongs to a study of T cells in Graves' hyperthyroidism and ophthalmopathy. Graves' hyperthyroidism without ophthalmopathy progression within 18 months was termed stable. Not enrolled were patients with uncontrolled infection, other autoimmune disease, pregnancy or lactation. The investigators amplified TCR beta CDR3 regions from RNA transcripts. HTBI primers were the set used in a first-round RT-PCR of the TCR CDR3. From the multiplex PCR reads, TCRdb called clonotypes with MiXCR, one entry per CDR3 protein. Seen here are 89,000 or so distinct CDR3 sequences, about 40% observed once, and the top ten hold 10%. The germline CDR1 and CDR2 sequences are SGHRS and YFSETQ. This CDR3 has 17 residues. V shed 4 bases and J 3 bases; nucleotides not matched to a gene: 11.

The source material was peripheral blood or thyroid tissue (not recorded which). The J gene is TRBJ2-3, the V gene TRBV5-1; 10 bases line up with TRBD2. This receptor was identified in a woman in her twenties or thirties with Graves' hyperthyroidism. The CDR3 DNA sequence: TGCGCCAGCAGCCCCGCCTTAGCGGGAGGAGTGACAGATACGCAGTATTTT. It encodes CASSPALAGGVTDTQYF.